The clone carrying this T cell receptor beta chain was observed many times. This record belongs to a study of patients and donors after allogeneic stem cell transplantation. From the RT-PCR reads, TCRdb called clonotypes with MiXCR, one entry per CDR3 protein. The table lists under 95,000 distinct CDR3 sequences, approximately 5% of them singletons. The sequencing input was blood, either unsorted or a sorted T cell fraction (not recorded which). The TCR was taken from a human donor who was either an allogeneic HSCT recipient or a stem cell or donor lymphocyte infusion donor (not recorded which). It is not recorded whose cells these are; they may come from a transplant donor.

The CDR3: CSAEGDRVVGGYTF. For the CDR3, the DNA is TGCAGTGCTGAGGGCGACAGGGTGGTAGGTGGCTACACCTTC. V is TRBV20-1 and J is TRBJ1-2; 7 positions agree with TRBD1. The CDR3 sequence is 14 residues long. After removal of 5 bases from V and 7 bases from J, the junction contained 13 bases not matched to a gene. The germline V gene has CDR1 DFQATT and CDR2 SNEGSKA (reference sequence).